This T cell receptor (beta chain) was retrieved from a study of blood T cell repertoires in COVID-19 (dated by TCRdb to the early 2020s). The study in broad terms: Samples covering the acute and convalescent phases of COVID-19 were provided by collaborators in the United States, Italy and Spain. Where available, HLA class I and class II types were taken from metadata supplied by the sample provider and were not determined by assay-based typing. Sample metadata almost always included a de-identified subject ID, COVID-19 status, age in years and sex. The samples were drawn from two sources: the first 160 participants of the ongoing ImmuneRACE study, and 950 to 1,500 subjects contributed by 6 global collaborators. The prospective study material was composed of cDNA or gDNA derived from T cells, B-cell-depleted T cells, or PBMCs. The repertoires were released in a freely available public database meant as a resource for research on the immune response to SARS-CoV-2. Subjects who had been exposed to COVID-19, were actively infected with it, or had recovered from it provided the deeply sampled blood TCRbeta repertoires that made up the dataset. The paper's findings and limits, for the study overall: How much clinical and demographic metadata was included differed by source and by participant, and the metadata was provided uncurated.

Points on this clone: Its antigen is still unknown. No base qualities exist here, and no much larger clone lies one base off it.

Whole blood was collected in K2EDTA tubes by collaborating institutions according to the institutions' own protocols. For TCRbeta analysis, collaborators shipped samples in one of three forms: frozen whole blood, isolated PBMCs, or DNA extracted from either of those sample types. TCRbeta CDR3 regions were amplified from genomic DNA using the immunoSEQ Assay, a bias-controlled multiplex PCR. The paper's data handling went like this. Within the assay, amplification of reference gene primers was used to estimate how many nucleated cells each sample contained. Sequence reads were collapsed and filtered to measure the absolute abundance of every unique TCRbeta CDR3 rearrangement. For each sample, productive Simpson clonality was calculated by taking the square root of Simpson's diversity index across productive rearrangements. TCRdb took this table from immuneACCESS and kept in-frame rearrangements with V and J called. Such tables lack part of the clones; where checked against another copy, unresolved V genes explain under half of the gap, and the rest is unexplained. The D gene and trimming were derived from the DNA, and the V and J assignments and clone size from that table. In all, the sample holds about 180,000 clones, and around 83% of those were seen once. Of the sample, more than 1.5% falls within the top ten clones.

Via the germline V gene, CDR1 is MNHEY and CDR2 SVGAGI. The CDR3 starts with the cysteine, ends with the phenylalanine, and has 13 residues. Only the CDR3 DNA is retained, 39 bases long and in frame from the first base. V is cut by 4 bases and J by 4 bases, and the space between the germline ends is 10 bases. Sequencing was carried out using peripheral blood. The TCR was taken from a human donor in a cohort sampled during active COVID-19. The chain was built from TRBV6-5 and TRBJ1-2, with the D gene not clear enough to name. CDR3 region: CASSLTASYGYTF. The DNA is TGTGCCAGCAGTTTAACAGCCAGCTATGGCTACACCTTC.